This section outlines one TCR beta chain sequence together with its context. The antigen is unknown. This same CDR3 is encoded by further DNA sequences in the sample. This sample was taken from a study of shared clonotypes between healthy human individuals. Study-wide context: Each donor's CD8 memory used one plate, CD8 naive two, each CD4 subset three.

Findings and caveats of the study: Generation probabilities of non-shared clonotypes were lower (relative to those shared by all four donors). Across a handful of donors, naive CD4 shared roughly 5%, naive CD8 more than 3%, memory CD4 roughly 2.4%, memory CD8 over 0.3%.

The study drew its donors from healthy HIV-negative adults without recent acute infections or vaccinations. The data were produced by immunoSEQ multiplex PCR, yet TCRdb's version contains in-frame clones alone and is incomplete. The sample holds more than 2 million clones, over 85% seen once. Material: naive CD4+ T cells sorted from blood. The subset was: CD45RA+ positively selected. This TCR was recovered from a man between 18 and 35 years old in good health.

The CDR3 nucleotides are TGTGCCAGCAGCTTATTAGCGGGAGGATCCACAGATACGCAGTATTTT. Residues: CASSLLAGGSTDTQYF. This chain uses TRBV7-2 with TRBJ2-3; 10 bases align to TRBD2. The CDR3 loop spans 16 amino acids. Trimming cost V 2 bases and J 2 bases; bases outside gene matches: 4. The germline gives CDR1 SGHTA, CDR2 FQGNSA.